These T cell receptor beta chains were read from a single sample in a study of blood T cell repertoires in COVID-19. Method: immunoSEQ multiplex PCR; TCRdb's copy keeps in-frame clones and lacks some. This table holds roughly 300,000 clones, about 93% found once. Material: PBMCs or T cells enriched from blood (not recorded which). The receptors stem from a woman aged 25-40 years who had recovered from COVID-19. CDR3s include the opening cysteine and the closing phenylalanine or tryptophan. A D gene is named only where the DNA matches it firmly. Size tells how often a clone was seen (once, few, many) or the class of an expanded clone, and some rows leave it out.

d_call,v_call,j_call,cdr3_length,clone_size,cdr3_aa,cdr3_nt
TRBD2,TRBV28,TRBJ2-2,14,-,CASNSGSGFGELFF,TGTGCCAGCAATAGCGGGAGTGGTTTCGGGGAGCTGTTTTTT
TRBD1,TRBV11-1,TRBJ2-1,15,-,CASSPGTGEYNEQFF,TGTGCCAGCAGCCCCGGGACAGGGGAATACAATGAGCAGTTCTTC
-,TRBV7-9,TRBJ1-2,15,-,CASSLGASFGYGYTF,TGTGCCAGCAGCTTAGGCGCATCGTTTGGCTATGGCTACACCTTC
-,TRBV27,TRBJ2-4,14,once,CASKIAGQLGTWYF,TGTGCCAGCAAAATAGCGGGACAGTTAGGGACTTGGTACTTC
-,TRBV10-3,TRBJ2-5,14,few,CAISSSAQGETQYF,TGTGCCATCAGCAGCAGCGCGCAGGGGGAGACCCAGTACTTC
TRBD2,TRBV14,TRBJ2-3,17,-,CASSQPGLAGPTDTQYF,TGTGCCAGCAGCCAACCCGGACTAGCGGGGCCCACAGATACGCAGTATTTT
TRBD1,TRBV29-1,TRBJ1-2,12,-,CSAETGYYGYTF,TGCAGCGCCGAGACAGGGTACTATGGCTACACCTTC
TRBD1,TRBV28,TRBJ1-3,13,-,CAGQEGSGNTIYF,TGTGCCGGACAGGAAGGAAGCGGAAACACCATATATTTT
-,TRBV10-3,TRBJ2-6,15,-,CAISEAGSGANVLTF,TGTGCCATCAGTGAAGCGGGCTCTGGGGCCAACGTCCTGACTTTC
TRBD2,TRBV5-1,TRBJ2-1,15,-,CASNTVAGTISEQFF,TGCGCCAGCAATACGGTAGCGGGTACTATCAGTGAGCAGTTCTTC
TRBD1,TRBV2,TRBJ1-6,15,-,CASRDRGSYNSPLHF,TGTGCCAGCAGAGACAGGGGCTCCTATAATTCACCCCTCCACTTT
-,TRBV12-3/TRBV12-4,TRBJ2-1,13,-,CASRPSGNNEQFF,TGTGCCAGCAGGCCAAGCGGCAACAATGAGCAGTTCTTC
TRBD2,TRBV25-1,TRBJ2-7,15,-,CASSETSGSRYEQYF,TGTGCCAGCAGTGAAACTAGCGGGAGCAGGTACGAGCAGTACTTC
-,TRBV18,TRBJ1-5,13,-,CASSAGWRQPQHF,TGTGCCAGCTCAGCTGGGTGGAGGCAGCCCCAGCATTTT
TRBD1,TRBV18,TRBJ1-6,17,few,CASSPSGTGSFASPLHF,TGTGCCAGCTCACCAAGTGGGACAGGGTCATTTGCATCACCCCTCCACTTT
-,TRBV11-2,TRBJ1-1,14,-,CASSLWEVGAEAFF,TGTGCCAGCAGCTTATGGGAGGTTGGCGCTGAAGCTTTCTTT
TRBD2,TRBV6-5,TRBJ2-7,15,-,CASSPIAGNTYEQYF,TGTGCCAGCAGTCCGATAGCGGGTAATACCTACGAGCAGTACTTC
TRBD1,TRBV9,TRBJ1-3,16,-,CASSSGTGESGNTIYF,TGTGCCAGCAGCTCTGGGACAGGGGAATCTGGAAACACCATATATTTT
TRBD1,TRBV5-4,TRBJ1-5,14,-,CASSFQGANQPQHF,TGTGCCAGCAGCTTTCAGGGGGCCAATCAGCCCCAGCATTTT
-,TRBV5-1,TRBJ2-2,17,-,CASSENPNRANTGELFF,TGCGCCAGCAGCGAGAACCCGAATCGGGCGAACACCGGGGAGCTGTTTTTT
-,TRBV7-9,TRBJ1-3,15,-,CASSRNKNSGNTIYF,TGTGCCAGCAGCCGAAACAAGAACTCTGGAAACACCATATATTTT
-,TRBV7-9,TRBJ1-1,11,-,CASSLADRAFF,TGTGCCAGCAGCTTGGCGGACAGAGCTTTCTTT
-,TRBV10-3,TRBJ2-1,12,-,CAISESSDEQFF,TGTGCCATCAGTGAGTCGAGTGATGAGCAGTTCTTC
TRBD1,TRBV27,TRBJ2-1,15,-,CASSTGTESYNEQFF,TGTGCCAGCAGTACCGGGACAGAATCCTACAATGAGCAGTTCTTC
TRBD2,TRBV9,TRBJ2-1,14,-,CASSVSLAVHEQFF,TGTGCCAGCAGCGTCAGCCTAGCGGTTCATGAGCAGTTCTTC
TRBD2,TRBV3-1/TRBV3-2,TRBJ2-7,13,-,CASSRTSGYEQYF,TGTGCCAGCAGCCGGACTAGCGGCTACGAGCAGTACTTC
-,TRBV20-1,TRBJ1-5,13,-,CSASFRAEQPQHF,TGCAGTGCTAGTTTCAGGGCGGAACAGCCCCAGCATTTT
-,TRBV11-2,TRBJ1-6,14,-,CASSLERGHSPLHF,TGTGCCAGCAGCTTAGAGCGGGGCCATTCACCCCTCCACTTT
-,TRBV6-2/TRBV6-3,TRBJ1-2,13,-,CASSLTDRYGYTF,TGTGCCAGCAGCCTGACTGACAGATATGGCTACACCTTC
TRBD1,TRBV27,TRBJ2-2,16,-,CASSQWTGHNTGELFF,TGTGCCAGCAGTCAATGGACAGGTCACAACACCGGGGAGCTGTTTTTT
TRBD2,TRBV7-9,TRBJ2-7,14,-,CASSLAGGPYEQYF,TGTGCCAGCAGCCTAGCGGGGGGGCCTTACGAGCAGTACTTC
TRBD2,TRBV28,TRBJ2-1,16,-,CASRLLAGGYYNEQFF,TGTGCCAGCAGACTTCTAGCGGGAGGTTACTACAATGAGCAGTTCTTC
TRBD1,TRBV29-1,TRBJ1-1,15,-,CSATRATGVNTEAFF,TGCAGCGCCACCCGAGCGACAGGGGTGAACACTGAAGCTTTCTTT
-,TRBV27,TRBJ1-1,13,-,CASISQGERRAFF,TGTGCCAGCATCAGTCAGGGCGAAAGAAGAGCTTTCTTT
-,TRBV11-3,TRBJ2-5,13,-,CASSLFSQETQYF,TGTGCCAGCAGCTTATTCAGCCAAGAGACCCAGTACTTC
-,TRBV21-1,TRBJ1-1,15,-,CASSKVWSSYTEAFF,TGTGCCAGCAGCAAAGTTTGGAGCAGTTACACTGAAGCTTTCTTT